Below are 24 T cell receptor beta chains sequenced from a single sample in a study of shared clonotypes between healthy human individuals. The method was immunoSEQ multiplex PCR; TCRdb's version includes in-frame clones alone and lacks a portion of them. The table lists fewer than 1.8 million clones, less than 99% of them singletons, with about 0.34% in the top ten. The sequenced sample consisted of naive CD4+ T cells sorted from blood. Subset: CD45RA+ positively selected. The receptors stem from a young man in good health.

The table lists this clone with a count of one. The CDR3: CSVAGEQFF. CDR3 nucleotides: TGCAGCGTTGCGGGTGAGCAGTTCTTC. This chain connects TRBV29-1 to TRBJ2-1; D is uncertain. Germline V gene data show CDR1 as SQVTM and CDR2 as ANQGSEA. V was cut by 4 bases and J by 9 bases, with 4 bases left in between. This CDR3 region has 9 residues.

V gene TRBV19 combines with J gene TRBJ2-1; 12 bases match TRBD2. The V gene end was trimmed by 3 bases and the J gene end by 4 bases; junction bases not matched to a gene: 4. The CDR3 loop spans 16 amino acids. In germline, CDR1 is LNHDA, CDR2 SQIVND (reference sequence). The CDR3 DNA sequence: TGTGCCAGTAGTATTAATGGACTAGCGGGATACAATGAGCAGTTCTTC. This encodes CASSINGLAGYNEQFF.

The CDR3 spells CASGSQWMAGYTF. The CDR3 region has the DNA TGTGCCAGCGGCAGCCAGTGGATGGCCGGCTACACCTTC. The chain recombines TRBV28 with TRBJ1-2, with D unclear. CDR1 and CDR2 (germline): MDHEN, SYDVKM. CDR3 length: 13 residues. V was clipped by 8 bases and J by 8 bases, with 18 bases between them.

The chain has TRBV5-6 and TRBJ2-7; no clear D. There are 14 residues in the CDR3. The ends were cut back, 4 bases at V and 0 bases at J, with 11 bases in the middle. CDR1 is SGHDT, CDR2 YYEEEE, per germline. In DNA, the CDR3 is TGTGCCAGCAGCGGTACAGAGGACTCCTACGAGCAGTACTTC. This sequence encodes CASSGTEDSYEQYF.

This clone has a single count. The rearrangement links TRBV5-1 to TRBJ1-4; TRBD1 agrees at 7 bases. The CDR3 has 13 amino acids. V lost 3 bases to trimming and J lost 8 bases; unmatched junction nucleotides: 4. Germline V gene data show CDR1 as SGHRS and CDR2 as YFSETQ. As DNA, the CDR3 is TGCGCCAGCAGCTACAGACAGGGCGAAAAACTGTTTTTT. Its translation: CASSYRQGEKLFF.

The CDR3 bases are TGTGCTAGTGGTTTCGGTGGTAGACTAGCGGGAGGGCCCGGAGGCTACGAGCAGTACTTC. Its protein is CASGFGGRLAGGPGGYEQYF. The rearrangement links TRBV12-5 to TRBJ2-7; 14 bases align to TRBD2. V lost 3 bases to trimming and J lost 3 bases; unmatched junction nucleotides: 16. Germline assignment: CDR1 LGHNT and CDR2 FRNRAP. The CDR3 is 20 amino acids.

This clone was seen once. The V call is TRBV7-9, the J call TRBJ1-2; the D is unclear. The CDR3 extends over 14 amino acids. The V end was cut by 3 bases, the J end by 6 bases, with 14 bases between. Per the germline V gene, CDR1 is SEHNR and CDR2 is FQNEAQ (reference sequence). The CDR3 DNA reads TGTGCCAGCAGCTTTAGACAAAAAGCCGATGGCTACACCTTC. Translation gives CASSFRQKADGYTF.

The chain combines TRBV29-1 with TRBJ1-2, with 7 nucleotides matching TRBD1. Per germline, CDR1 SQVTM and CDR2 ANQGSEA. Trimming took 7 bases from V and 8 from J; bases not matched to a gene: 10. This CDR3 is 12 amino acids long. The CDR3 DNA follows: TGCAGCGCCCAGGGGGGGGATCAGGGCTACACCTTC. This sequence encodes CSAQGGDQGYTF.

This sequence joins TRBV5-4 and TRBJ2-2; 10 nucleotides align to TRBD1. The CDR3 runs 15 residues. Germline lookup yields CDR1 SGHNT and CDR2 YYREEE (reference sequence). Trimming at V came to 5 bases and at J to 7 bases, leaving 8 bases not matched to a gene. CDR3 in DNA: TGTGCCAGCAGTTCAAGACAGGGGGCCGGCGGGGAGCTGTTTTTT. Its protein product is CASSSRQGAGGELFF.

The V gene is TRBV5-4, the J gene TRBJ2-7; 7 bases align to TRBD2. V dropped 1 base and J dropped 5; count of bases not matched to a gene: 9. From germline, CDR1 is SGHNT and CDR2 YYREEE (reference sequence). This CDR3 has 15 residues. The CDR3: CASSLIGRALHEQYF. As DNA, the CDR3 is TGTGCCAGCAGCTTGATAGGGAGGGCCCTCCACGAGCAGTACTTC.

J is TRBJ2-4 and V is TRBV6-6; unclear D gene. CDR3 length: 15 amino acids. With 6 bases removed from V and 3 bases from J, the gap between germline ends came to 15 bases. Per the germline V gene, CDR1 is MNHNY and CDR2 is SVGAGI (reference sequence). CDR3 region: CASREPMVGKNIQYF. The CDR3 DNA is TGTGCCAGCAGGGAGCCGATGGTCGGCAAAAACATTCAGTACTTC.

The chain employs TRBV4-1 and TRBJ2-7; D gene unclear. This CDR3 contains 17 residues. Germline V lookup: CDR1 MGHRA, CDR2 YSYEKL. V was cut by 1 base and J by 3 bases, with 19 bases left in between. The CDR3 coding sequence is TGCGCCAGCAGCCAAGCCCCTTCACGGTTACCCAACTACGAGCAGTACTTC. Translating gives CASSQAPSRLPNYEQYF.

This clone has only one observation. V gene TRBV7-9 combines with J gene TRBJ2-7; TRBD2 matches at 9 bases. Trimming removed 2 bases from V and 7 bases from J; junction bases left unmatched: 6. This CDR3 is built from 14 residues. Germline V lookup: CDR1 SEHNR, CDR2 FQNEAQ (reference sequence). This CDR3 reads CASSLMSTSGEQYF. The DNA of the CDR3 is TGTGCCAGCAGCTTAATGTCGACTAGCGGTGAGCAGTACTTC. Complete variable domain (other parts from reference TRBV7-9 and TRBJ2-7): DTGVSQNPRHKITKRGQNVTFRCDPISEHNRLYWYRQTLGQGPEFLTYFQNEAQLEKSRLLSDRFSAERPKGSFSTLEIQRTEQGDSAMYLCASSLMSTSGEQYFGPGTRLTVT.

The J gene is TRBJ1-2, the V gene TRBV6-5, with 7 bases aligning to TRBD1. CDR1 is MNHEY and CDR2 is SVGAGI in the germline V gene. V was pared by 2 bases and J by 2 bases, with 8 bases of the junction left unmatched. This CDR3 contains 16 residues. The CDR3 reads CASSYAIPGQNYGYTF. Written as DNA, the CDR3 is TGTGCCAGCAGTTACGCCATCCCGGGACAGAACTATGGCTACACCTTC.

The chain is built from TRBV11-2 and TRBJ2-1; no clear D gene. V was cut by 1 base and J by 5 bases, with 12 bases left in between. CDR3 length equals 15 residues. CDR1 and CDR2 from the germline V gene are SGHAT and FQNNGV. CDR3 DNA: TGTGCCAGCAGCTTAGGCATAAGGCAAAACAATGAGCAGTTCTTC. This translates into CASSLGIRQNNEQFF. Drawing the rest from reference TRBV11-2 and TRBJ2-1, the complete variable domain is EAGVAQSPRYKIIEKRQSVAFWCNPISGHATLYWYQQILGQGPKLLIQFQNNGVVDDSQLPKDRFSAERLKGVDSTLKIQPAKLEDSAVYLCASSLGIRQNNEQFFGPGTRLTVL.

This sequence joins TRBV2 and TRBJ2-2; D gene unclear. This CDR3 region has 13 residues. CDR1 and CDR2 from the germline V gene are SNHLY and FYNNEI. Between the trimmed V and J ends, which lost 3 bases and 5 bases, there was a span of 7 bases. This chain's CDR3 is CASSDTETGELFF. In nucleotides, the CDR3 is TGTGCCAGCAGTGATACTGAGACCGGGGAGCTGTTTTTT.

The chain is built from TRBV5-1 and TRBJ2-5, with 8 nucleotides matching TRBD2. CDR3 length: 13 amino acids. Trimming took 6 bases from V and 3 from J; bases not matched to a gene: 4. The germline gives CDR1 SGHRS, CDR2 YFSETQ. CDR3 loop: CASTKTSEETQYF. Written as DNA, the CDR3 is TGCGCCAGCACCAAGACTAGCGAAGAGACCCAGTACTTC. Full variable domain (rest looked up from reference TRBV5-1 and TRBJ2-5): KAGVTQTPRYLIKTRGQQVTLSCSPISGHRSVSWYQQTPGQGLQFLFEYFSETQRNKGNFPGRFSGRQFSNSRSEMNVSTLELGDSALYLCASTKTSEETQYFGPGTRLLVL.

Turning to this clone: The same CDR3 is also encoded by other DNA sequences in this sample. The chain has TRBV29-1 and TRBJ2-1; possible D gene TRBD2, 6 bases. Trimming stripped 1 base from V and 7 bases from J, with 8 bases between. Germline-derived CDR1 and CDR2 are SQVTM and ANQGSEA. The CDR3 is made up of 12 amino acids. The CDR3 loop is CSVEGGTNEQFF. DNA of the CDR3: TGCAGCGTTGAAGGTGGGACTAATGAGCAGTTCTTC.

The chain uses TRBV6-1 and TRBJ1-2, with TRBD1 identical over 10 bases. CDR3 length equals 15 residues. J lost 6 bases, V lost 7 bases, and 11 bases had no gene match. The germline V gene has CDR1 MNHNS and CDR2 SASEGT. The CDR3 DNA reads TGTGCCAGCAAAACCGGGACAGGGGTAAGAGATGGCTACACCTTC. Translating it yields CASKTGTGVRDGYTF.

The V gene is TRBV29-1, the J gene TRBJ2-7; the D gene could be TRBD1 or TRBD2 (6 bases each). The germline V gene encodes CDR1 SQVTM and CDR2 ANQGSEA. This CDR3 region has 13 residues. With 5 bases removed from V and 3 bases from J, the gap between germline ends came to 14 bases. CDR3: CSVRGRQLYEQYF. The CDR3, as DNA: TGCAGCGTTCGGGGGCGTCAACTCTACGAGCAGTACTTC.

CDR3 in amino acids: CASLRDFTTDTQYF. The CDR3 DNA reads as TGTGCCAGCCTCCGGGACTTTACTACAGATACGCAGTATTTT. This rearrangement joins TRBV5-4 to TRBJ2-3; a weak D match, TRBD2 (6 bases). Germline CDR1 and CDR2: SGHNT and YYREEE (reference sequence). This CDR3 is 14 amino acids long. Trimming left V 7 bases short and J 3 bases short, with 15 bases between.

The rearrangement links TRBV13 to TRBJ2-3, with 10 nucleotides matching TRBD2. Looked up from germline, CDR1 is PRHDT and CDR2 is FYEKMQ (reference sequence). V lost 4 bases to trimming and J lost 5 bases; unmatched junction nucleotides: 12. The CDR3 contains 17 residues. The chain's CDR3 is CASSSRTLAGAVDTQYF. The CDR3, as DNA: TGTGCCAGCAGCTCTCGTACCCTAGCGGGAGCAGTAGATACGCAGTATTTT.

V usage is TRBV9 and J usage is TRBJ1-4; D is unclear. CDR3 length: 16 residues. V was shortened by 4 bases and J by 1 base, with 14 bases between the two germline ends. Germline lookup yields CDR1 SGDLS and CDR2 YYNGEE. Here the CDR3 DNA reads TGTGCCAGCAGCCCCGGCGGCCGGATAACTAATGAAAAACTGTTTTTT. It codes for CASSPGGRITNEKLFF.

The rearrangement links TRBV5-1 to TRBJ2-3, with a tentative D call TRBD1 (6 bases). In germline, CDR1 is SGHRS, CDR2 YFSETQ. The CDR3 is 19 residues long. The germline V and J ends were trimmed by 9 bases and 0 bases, with 29 bases remaining between them. Here the CDR3 DNA reads TGCGCCAACCTCCCACCCCGCCCCTCCCGGGACACTAGCACAGATACGCAGTATTTT. It is translated as CANLPPRPSRDTSTDTQYF.